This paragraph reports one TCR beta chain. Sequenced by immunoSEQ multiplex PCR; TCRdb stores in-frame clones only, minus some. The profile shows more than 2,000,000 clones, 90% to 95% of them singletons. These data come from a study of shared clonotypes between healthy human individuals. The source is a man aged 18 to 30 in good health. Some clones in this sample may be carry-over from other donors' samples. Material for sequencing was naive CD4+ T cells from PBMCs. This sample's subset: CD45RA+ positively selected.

The CDR3 bases are TGTGCCAGCAGTTCTGATTACACCGGGGAGCTGTTTTTT. This translates into CASSSDYTGELFF. This chain joins TRBV27 and TRBJ2-2; D not resolved. Germline assignment: CDR1 MNHEY and CDR2 SMNVEV (reference sequence). CDR3 length equals 13 residues. V was shortened by 4 bases and J by 3 bases, with 6 bases between the two germline ends.